This T cell receptor beta chain appears in the sequencing data of a study of blood T cell repertoires in COVID-19. Study as a whole: Whether acute or convalescent, the COVID-19 samples came from the United States, Italy and Spain. The analysed material was cDNA or gDNA that came from T cells, B-cell-depleted T cells, or PBMCs.

Original analysis: Reference gene primers were amplified, and this amplification served to estimate nucleated cell counts. This table comes from immunoSEQ multiplex PCR, and its TCRdb copy is limited to in-frame clones, with some not included. V and J calls and clone size follow that table, whereas D and trimming were derived from the DNA. This sample yields about 45,000 clones, of which around 90% are seen a single time; approximately 23% belongs to the top ten. Germline trimming cut 4 bases from V and 6 bases from J; bases unmatched to any gene: 7. Germline CDR1 and CDR2: LGHDT and YNNKEL (reference sequence). CDR3 size: 15 residues.

This TCR was sampled from a woman aged 80 or over in a cohort sampled during active or convalescent COVID-19. The rearrangement links TRBV3-1 (or the pseudogene TRBV3-2) to TRBJ2-1, with 9 bases identical to TRBD2. Sequencing input: peripheral blood. The CDR3 is CASSLSGLAPNEQFF. In DNA form, the CDR3 reads TGTGCCAGCAGCCTATCCGGACTAGCGCCCAATGAGCAGTTCTTC.